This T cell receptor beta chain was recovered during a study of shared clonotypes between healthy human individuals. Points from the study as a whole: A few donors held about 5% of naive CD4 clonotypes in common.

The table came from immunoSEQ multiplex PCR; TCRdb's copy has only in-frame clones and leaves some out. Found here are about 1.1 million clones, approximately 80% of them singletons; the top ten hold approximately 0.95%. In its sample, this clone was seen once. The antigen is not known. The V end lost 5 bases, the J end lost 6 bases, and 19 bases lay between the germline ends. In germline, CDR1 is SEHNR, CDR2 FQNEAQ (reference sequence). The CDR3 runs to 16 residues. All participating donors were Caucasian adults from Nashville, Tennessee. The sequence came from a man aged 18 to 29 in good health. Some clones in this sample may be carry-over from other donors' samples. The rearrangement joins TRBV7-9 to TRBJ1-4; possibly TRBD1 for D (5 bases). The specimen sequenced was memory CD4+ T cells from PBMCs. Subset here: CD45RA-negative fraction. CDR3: CASSPSPGRRDEKLFF. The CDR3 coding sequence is TGTGCCAGCAGCCCCTCTCCGGGGCGACGGGATGAAAAACTGTTTTTT.